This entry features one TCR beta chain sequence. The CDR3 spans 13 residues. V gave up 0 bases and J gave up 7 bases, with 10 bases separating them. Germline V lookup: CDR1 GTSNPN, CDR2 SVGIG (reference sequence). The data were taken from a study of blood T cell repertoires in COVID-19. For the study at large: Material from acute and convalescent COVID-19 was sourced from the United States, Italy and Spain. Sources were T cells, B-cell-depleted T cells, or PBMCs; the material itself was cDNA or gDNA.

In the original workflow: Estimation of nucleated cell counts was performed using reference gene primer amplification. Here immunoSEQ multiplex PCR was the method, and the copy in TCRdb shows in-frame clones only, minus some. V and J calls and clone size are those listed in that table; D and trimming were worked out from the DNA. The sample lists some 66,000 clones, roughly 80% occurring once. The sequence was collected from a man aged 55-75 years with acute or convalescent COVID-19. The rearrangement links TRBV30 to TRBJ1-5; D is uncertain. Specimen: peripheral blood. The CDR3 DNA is TGTGCCTGGAGTGTACAGAGTGGACAGCCCCAGCATTTT. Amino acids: CAWSVQSGQPQHF.